This entry features one TCR beta chain sequence. Its antigen is as yet unknown. Any gene name here is a mouse gene name. Sequencing of TCRbeta CDR3 at survey depth gave sequences and template counts. TCRdb's table, derived via immunoSEQ multiplex PCR, lists solely in-frame clones and lacks some. The sample includes roughly 8,000 clones, around 33% of them seen just once. Time point meaning: mouse harvest day 14 after allogeneic transplant. The graft held 10^6 splenic CD5+ T cells and 10^7 T-cell-depleted bone marrow cells. This entry comes from a study of tissue T cells after allogeneic stem cell transplantation. Study results and caveats: Across patients, clones rarely overlapped, yet motif clusters were shared tissue-specifically. Anatomically similar tissues had similar TCR repertoires within each patient. In patients and mice, blood and spleen missed much of tissue repertoire.

The material sequenced was skin. The clonotype comes from a female BALB/c mouse given C57BL/6 T cells with graft-versus-host disease after an allogeneic hematopoietic cell transplant.

The sequenced part of the CDR3 DNA is TGTGCCAGCAGTTCCGGGGGGAGAAGTGCAGAAACGCTGTAT. The encoded protein is CASSSGGRSAETLY. The full-length CDR3 reads as CASSSGGRSAETLYF. The chain uses TRBV15 and TRBJ2-3, with a weak D call TRBD2 (6 bases). The read gets to within 1 residue of the CDR3 end, and the germline J gene fills in the rest. Germline CDR1 SGHND, CDR2 FRSKSL. V was cut by 4 bases and J by 0 bases, with 11 bases left in between. This CDR3 has 15 amino acids.